These T cell receptor beta chains were read from a single sample in a study of cytomegalovirus exposure and HLA in healthy donors. Generated by immunoSEQ multiplex PCR, the TCRdb table keeps only in-frame clones and is missing some. The repertoire holds 100,000 to 150,000 clones, roughly 82% seen once, with roughly 2.6% in the top ten. The sequencing sample was made of PBMCs. All receptors come from a man aged 50 or older in good health and CMV-seronegative. CDR3s include the opening cysteine and the closing phenylalanine or tryptophan. The D gene is left open where the match is weak. Only part of the rows carry a size: once, few, many, or a class if the clone is expanded.

d_gene	j_gene	abundance	v_gene	CDR3nt	CDR3aa
TRBD2	TRBJ2-7	-	TRBV7-9	TGTGCCAGCAGCTTGGGGACTAGCGGGGGGAAAGACGTAGGTTACGAGCAGTACTTC	CASSLGTSGGKDVGYEQYF
-	TRBJ1-1	-	TRBV4-1	TGCGCCAGCCCACCTACCGAACAGGGGAACACTGAAGCTTTCTTT	CASPPTEQGNTEAFF
-	TRBJ1-1	-	TRBV2	TGTGCCAGCAGGGCCCTGGGGGGGACTGAAGCTTTCTTT	CASRALGGTEAFF
-	TRBJ2-1	-	TRBV5-1	TGCGCCAGCAGCTCCCGTCATACGGGTGTCAATGAGCAGTTCTTC	CASSSRHTGVNEQFF
-	TRBJ2-3	-	TRBV7-9	TGTGCCAGCAGCTCCCGCCTGAATTCAAACAGGGCTAGCACAGATACGCAGTATTTT	CASSSRLNSNRASTDTQYF
-	TRBJ2-7	-	TRBV7-9	TGTGCCAGTCTCACGGAGGGCGAGCAGTACTTC	CASLTEGEQYF
TRBD2	TRBJ2-7	-	TRBV11-2	TGTGCCAGCAGCCTACTAGCGGGGGGGAGGGAGCAGTACTTC	CASSLLAGGREQYF
TRBD1	TRBJ2-2	once	TRBV9	TGTGCCAGCAGCGTAGGGACAGGGGTCACCGGCGAGCTGTTTTTT	CASSVGTGVTGELFF
TRBD1	TRBJ2-7	-	TRBV19	TGTGCCAGTGGATTACAGGGGCATCCCCTAAACGAGCAGTACTTC	CASGLQGHPLNEQYF
TRBD1	TRBJ1-1	once	TRBV7-9	TGTGCCAGCAGCCCAACTGACAGGGGGCGCATGAACACTGAAGCTTTCTTT	CASSPTDRGRMNTEAFF
-	TRBJ2-3	-	TRBV9	TGTGCCAGCAGCGTAGAAAGGGGTACGCAGTATTTT	CASSVERGTQYF
-	TRBJ1-2	-	TRBV9	TGTGCCAGCAGCGTAGATGTCTCGTCCAGTGCGGGAGGCTACACCTTC	CASSVDVSSSAGGYTF
TRBD1	TRBJ2-3	once	TRBV30	TGTGCCTGGAGTGCCGAAATCGGACAGGTCACAGATACGCAGTATTTT	CAWSAEIGQVTDTQYF
-	TRBJ2-7	-	TRBV7-8	TGTGCCAGCAGCTTAACTACGGGCCCGGGGGAGCAGTACTTC	CASSLTTGPGEQYF
-	TRBJ2-5	-	TRBV27	TGTGCCAGCAGTTTGGGGGGAGCCCAGTACTTC	CASSLGGAQYF
TRBD2	TRBJ2-7	-	TRBV19	TGTGCCAGTAGTATGGTAGCGGGTGCGATGTACGAGCAGTACTTC	CASSMVAGAMYEQYF
TRBD2	TRBJ2-2	-	TRBV5-1	TGCGCCAGCAGTTTTAGCCCACCGGGACTAGCGGCGAACACCGGGGAGCTGTTTTTT	CASSFSPPGLAANTGELFF
TRBD1	TRBJ2-6	-	TRBV11-2	TGTGCCAGCAGCGCCCGGACAGGGCAGAATTCTGGGGCCAACGTCCTGACTTTC	CASSARTGQNSGANVLTF
TRBD2	TRBJ2-1	-	TRBV7-2	TGTGCCAGCAGACTAGCGGGGGGGAGTGAGCAGTTCTTC	CASRLAGGSEQFF
-	TRBJ2-3	once	TRBV2	TGTGCCAGCAGTGTGGCGGGGAGCACAGATACGCAGTATTTT	CASSVAGSTDTQYF
TRBD1	TRBJ2-7	-	TRBV7-9	TGTGCCAGCAGCTTCACGGACAGGGTGTACGAGCAGTACTTC	CASSFTDRVYEQYF
-	TRBJ1-2	-	TRBV5-4	TGTGCCAGCAGCTTGGCCGCGCTCGGGGATTACACCTTC	CASSLAALGDYTF
TRBD1	TRBJ1-1	-	TRBV5-1	TGCGCCAGCAGCTTACAGGGGGCAGGCCTTGAAGCTTTCTTT	CASSLQGAGLEAFF
TRBD2	TRBJ2-1	-	TRBV6-1	TGTGCCAGCAAGGTAGTAGCGGGGAATAGTGAGCAGTTCTTC	CASKVVAGNSEQFF
TRBD1	TRBJ2-3	-	TRBV19	TGTGCCAGTATGCCGACAGGGACAACAGATACGCAGTATTTT	CASMPTGTTDTQYF
TRBD1	TRBJ2-5	-	TRBV11-3	TGTGCCAGCAGCTCGGGGACAGGTATTGTGGAGACCCAGTACTTC	CASSSGTGIVETQYF
-	TRBJ2-3	few	TRBV2	TGTGCCAGCAGTGTTGGGACATTTACGCAGTATTTT	CASSVGTFTQYF
-	TRBJ2-3	few	TRBV2	TGTGCCAGCACTGGCAGGCACAGCACAGATACGCAGTATTTT	CASTGRHSTDTQYF
-	TRBJ1-6	once	TRBV11-2	TGTGCCAGCAGCTTAGTAACCGCAGGGCCTAATTCACCCCTCCACTTT	CASSLVTAGPNSPLHF
TRBD1	TRBJ2-3	-	TRBV2	TGTGCCAGCAGTCCCGGGCAGGGGGCGAGCACAGATACGCAGTATTTT	CASSPGQGASTDTQYF
TRBD2	TRBJ2-3	once	TRBV6-1	TGTGCCAGCAGTGCGCGACTAGCGGAGGGCACAGATACGCAGTATTTT	CASSARLAEGTDTQYF
TRBD1	TRBJ1-2	-	TRBV18	TGTGCCAGCTCACTGTATAAGATTGGACAGGCTAACTATGGCTACACCTTC	CASSLYKIGQANYGYTF
-	TRBJ1-5	-	TRBV7-2	TGTGCCAGCAGCTTAGCCCCTCGAGGGCCCCAGCATTTT	CASSLAPRGPQHF
-	TRBJ1-1	-	TRBV10-1	TGCGCCAGCAGTGACCCCGCGACTGAAGCTTTCTTT	CASSDPATEAFF
TRBD1	TRBJ1-5	few	TRBV10-3	TGTGCCATCAGTGAGTCGGTGACAGGGAACAATCAGCCCCAGCATTTT	CAISESVTGNNQPQHF
TRBD1	TRBJ1-6	-	TRBV6-5	TGTGCCAGCACCCGGACAGGCCCGAATTCACCCCTCCACTTT	CASTRTGPNSPLHF
TRBD1	TRBJ2-1	-	TRBV7-9	TGTGCCAGCAGCTTGCGTCCGAGGACAGGGGATTACAATGAGCAGTTCTTC	CASSLRPRTGDYNEQFF